Following are 11 T cell receptor beta chains from one sample sequenced in a study of metastatic and nonmetastatic thyroid tumors. Each patient came to thyroid surgery without any prior treatment (of any kind). MiXCR was used by TCRdb to re-call the PCR reads. The table records tens of thousands of clones, under 30% of them present only once. Sample: tumor tissue. These TCRs come from a male donor with papillary thyroid cancer or a benign thyroid nodule (not recorded which). Some clones in this sample may be carry-over from other donors' samples.

This clone was counted at least ten times. A much larger clone lies a single base off, so this may be a read error. Other DNA sequences in the sample encode the same CDR3. The genes are TRBV7-2 and TRBJ2-7; D gene unclear. This CDR3 is built from 14 residues. The germline gives CDR1 SGHTA, CDR2 FQGNSA. The V end lost 1 base, the J end lost 5 bases, and 12 bases lay between the germline ends. CDR3 DNA sequence: TGTGCCAGCAGCTTAGGGCTCCGGTCTAACGAGCAGTACTTC. Its protein product is CASSLGLRSNEQYF. The entire variable domain, with the rest obtained from reference TRBV7-2 and TRBJ2-7, is as follows: GAGVSQSPSNKVTEKGKDVELRCDPISGHTALYWYRQSLGQGLEFLIYFQGNSAPDKSGLPSDRFSAERTGGSVSTLTIQRTQQEDSAVYLCASSLGLRSNEQYFGPGTRLTVT.

V is TRBV5-1 and J is TRBJ1-1, with D maybe TRBD1 (5 bases). V was trimmed by 6 bases and J by 1 base, leaving 10 bases between them. The germline V gene encodes CDR1 SGHRS and CDR2 YFSETQ. This CDR3 has 13 residues. CDR3 DNA: TGCGCCAGCACCATCCAGGGGAACACTGAAGCTTTCTTT. The encoded protein is CASTIQGNTEAFF.

Details on this clone: This may come from a read error, since a much larger clone is one base off. V gene TRBV2 combines with J gene TRBJ2-6; D is ambiguous. Trimming removed 4 bases at V and 2 bases at J, with 9 bases between. The CDR3 spans 15 residues. The germline CDR1 and CDR2 sequences are SNHLY and FYNNEI. As DNA, the CDR3 is TGTGCCAGCAGTGTTTGTCCAACTGGGGCCAACGTCCTGACTTTC. Protein product: CASSVCPTGANVLTF. Looking up the rest from reference TRBV2 and TRBJ2-6 gives the full variable domain: EPEVTQTPSHQVTQMGQEVILRCVPISNHLYFYWYRQILGQKVEFLVSFYNNEISEKSEIFDDQFSVERPDGSNFTLKIRSTKLEDSAMYFCASSVCPTGANVLTFGAGSRLTVL.

Only one count was recorded for this clone. CDR3 nucleotides: TGCAGTGCTAGACGTATCTGGAGGACAGATACGCAGTATTTT. Protein product: CSARRIWRTDTQYF. The chain is built from TRBV20-1 and TRBJ2-3; a possible D gene is TRBD2 (5 bases). Trimming pared 2 bases from V and 3 bases from J, leaving 12 bases between. Germline CDR1 and CDR2: DFQATT and SNEGSKA (reference sequence). This CDR3 has 14 amino acids.

By sample fraction, this clone is medium-sized. The V and J genes are TRBV6-2 or TRBV6-3 and TRBJ2-7, with 9 bases fitting TRBD1. The V segment lost 6 bases and the J segment 0 bases; nucleotides outside the gene matches: 3. Germline CDR1 and CDR2: MNHEY and SVGEGT. The CDR3 covers 14 residues. The CDR3 DNA sequence: TGTGCCAGCAGGACAGGGGGAAGCTCCTACGAGCAGTACTTC. Encoded protein: CASRTGGSSYEQYF.

This clone was observed many times. The chain links TRBV3-1 to TRBJ2-3; the match to TRBD2 covers 8 bases. Looked up from germline, CDR1 is LGHDT and CDR2 is YNNKEL (reference sequence). The CDR3 runs 15 residues. V lost 1 base to trimming and J lost 7 bases; unmatched junction nucleotides: 7. The CDR3 loop is CASSQAGGPGNTQYF. The CDR3 DNA is TGTGCCAGCAGCCAAGCGGGAGGGCCCGGGAATACGCAGTATTTT.

Of note for this clone: One end of the junction does not line up with germline, which may come from a read error. V and J are TRBV6-5 and TRBJ2-1, with TRBD2 identical over 8 bases. Germline values: CDR1 MNHEY, CDR2 SVGAGI. CDR3 size: 16 residues. The CDR3 DNA reads as TGTGCCAGCATTTACTCCCAAAGCGGGAGTTGCAATGAGCAGTTCTTC. Translating gives CASIYSQSGSCNEQFF.

This clone was detected ten times or more. The V gene is TRBV5-1, the J gene TRBJ2-5, with D uncertain. In germline, CDR1 is SGHRS, CDR2 YFSETQ. V was trimmed by 1 base and J by 4 bases, leaving 2 bases between them. This CDR3 has 11 amino acids. The CDR3 loop is CASSLSETQYF. Written as DNA, the CDR3 is TGCGCCAGCAGCTTGTCAGAGACCCAGTACTTC. Using reference TRBV5-1 and TRBJ2-5 for the parts outside the CDR3, the full variable domain is KAGVTQTPRYLIKTRGQQVTLSCSPISGHRSVSWYQQTPGQGLQFLFEYFSETQRNKGNFPGRFSGRQFSNSRSEMNVSTLELGDSALYLCASSLSETQYFGPGTRLLVL.

In nucleotides, the CDR3 is TGCGCCAGCAGCTTGCTAAGGGTGGAAGTCGAAGATACGCAGTATTTT. Amino acids: CASSLLRVEVEDTQYF. The chain couples TRBV5-1 to TRBJ2-3; no clear D gene. Per germline, CDR1 SGHRS and CDR2 YFSETQ. The CDR3 is 16 amino acids. V lost 1 base and J lost 5, with 17 bases in between.

In this sample, this clone turned up many times. The V and J genes are TRBV4-1 and TRBJ1-5, with 9 bases identical to TRBD1. The CDR3 is 16 residues long. Germline V gene sequence: CDR1 MGHRA, CDR2 YSYEKL. Trimming at V came to 3 bases and at J to 4 bases, leaving 7 bases not matched to a gene. In DNA, the CDR3 is TGCGCCAGCAGCCAGTTGGACAGGGGTACAAATCAGCCCCAGCATTTT. Amino acid sequence: CASSQLDRGTNQPQHF.

This clone is classed as medium-sized. This sequence joins TRBV28 and TRBJ2-7; D is perhaps TRBD2 (5 bases). Deletions cut 7 bases from V and 2 bases from J, with 12 bases between. Germline V gives CDR1 MDHEN, CDR2 SYDVKM. The CDR3 runs to 13 residues. This CDR3 reads CASKVTGTYEQYF. The DNA of the CDR3 is TGTGCCAGCAAAGTAACGGGAACCTACGAGCAGTACTTC.